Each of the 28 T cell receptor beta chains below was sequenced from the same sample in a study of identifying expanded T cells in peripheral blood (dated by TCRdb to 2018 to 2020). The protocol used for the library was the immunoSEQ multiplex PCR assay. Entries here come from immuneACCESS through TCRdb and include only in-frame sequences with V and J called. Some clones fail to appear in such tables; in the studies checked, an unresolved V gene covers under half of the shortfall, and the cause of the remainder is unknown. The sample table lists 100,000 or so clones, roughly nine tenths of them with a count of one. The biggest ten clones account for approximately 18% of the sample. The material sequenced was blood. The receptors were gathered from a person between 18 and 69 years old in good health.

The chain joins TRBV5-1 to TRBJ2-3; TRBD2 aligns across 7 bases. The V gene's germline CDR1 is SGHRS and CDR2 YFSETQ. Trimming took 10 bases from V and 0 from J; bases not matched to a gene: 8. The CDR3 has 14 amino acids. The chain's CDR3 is CACKGGASTDTQYF. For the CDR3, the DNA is TGCGCCTGCAAGGGAGGGGCCAGCACAGATACGCAGTATTTT.

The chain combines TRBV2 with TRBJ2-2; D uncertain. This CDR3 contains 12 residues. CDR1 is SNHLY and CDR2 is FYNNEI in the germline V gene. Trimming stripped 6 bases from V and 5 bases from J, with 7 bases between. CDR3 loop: CASRERTGELFF. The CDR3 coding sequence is TGTGCCAGCAGGGAACGGACCGGGGAGCTGTTTTTT.

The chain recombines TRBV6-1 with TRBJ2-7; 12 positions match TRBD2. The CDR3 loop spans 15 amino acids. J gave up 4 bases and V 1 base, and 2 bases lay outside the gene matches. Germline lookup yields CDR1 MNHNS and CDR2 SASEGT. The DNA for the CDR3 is TGTGCCAGCAGTGAAGTGACTAGCGGGGGATACGAGCAGTACTTC. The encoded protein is CASSEVTSGGYEQYF.

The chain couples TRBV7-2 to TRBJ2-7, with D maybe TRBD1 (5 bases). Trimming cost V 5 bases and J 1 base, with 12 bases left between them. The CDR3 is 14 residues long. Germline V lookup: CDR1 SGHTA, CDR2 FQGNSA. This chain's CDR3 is CASSPLDRSYEQYF. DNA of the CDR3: TGTGCCAGCAGCCCCTTAGACAGATCCTACGAGCAGTACTTC. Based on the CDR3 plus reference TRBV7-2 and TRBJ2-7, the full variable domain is GAGVSQSPSNKVTEKGKDVELRCDPISGHTALYWYRQSLGQGLEFLIYFQGNSAPDKSGLPSDRFSAERTGGSVSTLTIQRTQQEDSAVYLCASSPLDRSYEQYFGPGTRLTVT.

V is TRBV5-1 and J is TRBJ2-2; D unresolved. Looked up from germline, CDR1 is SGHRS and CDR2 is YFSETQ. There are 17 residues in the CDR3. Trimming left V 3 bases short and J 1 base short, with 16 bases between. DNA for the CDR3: TGCGCCAGCAGCTCCGACCTGACCCCTCTGAACACCGGGGAGCTGTTTTTT. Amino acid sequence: CASSSDLTPLNTGELFF. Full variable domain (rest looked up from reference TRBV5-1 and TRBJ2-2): KAGVTQTPRYLIKTRGQQVTLSCSPISGHRSVSWYQQTPGQGLQFLFEYFSETQRNKGNFPGRFSGRQFSNSRSEMNVSTLELGDSALYLCASSSDLTPLNTGELFFGEGSRLTVL.

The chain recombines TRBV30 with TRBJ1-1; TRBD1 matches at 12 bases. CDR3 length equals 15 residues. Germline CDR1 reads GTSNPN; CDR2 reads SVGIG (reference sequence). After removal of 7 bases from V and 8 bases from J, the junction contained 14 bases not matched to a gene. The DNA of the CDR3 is TGTGCCTACACTGAAAAGGGGACAGGGGGCCTGGAAGCTTTCTTT. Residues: CAYTEKGTGGLEAFF.

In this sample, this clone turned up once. The CDR3 coding sequence is TGTGCCACCAGCTTCGGGGGGGCCGTCCAGACCCAGTACTTC. Translating it yields CATSFGGAVQTQYF. The chain recombines TRBV15 with TRBJ2-5; 8 positions agree with TRBD2. The CDR3 covers 14 residues. Trimming cost V 5 bases and J 6 bases; bases outside gene matches: 8. The V gene's germline CDR1 is LNHNV and CDR2 YYDKDF (reference sequence).

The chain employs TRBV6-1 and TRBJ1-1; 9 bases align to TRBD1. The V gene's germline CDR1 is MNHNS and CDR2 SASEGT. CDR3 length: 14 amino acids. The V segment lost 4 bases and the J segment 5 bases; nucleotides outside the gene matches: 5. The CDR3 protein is CASSAGQGRTEAFF. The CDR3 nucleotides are TGTGCCAGCAGTGCGGGACAGGGCAGGACTGAAGCTTTCTTT.

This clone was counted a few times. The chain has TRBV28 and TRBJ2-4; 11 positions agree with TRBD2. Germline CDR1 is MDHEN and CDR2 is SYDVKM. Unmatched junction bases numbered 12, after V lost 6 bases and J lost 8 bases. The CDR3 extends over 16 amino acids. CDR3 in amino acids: CASSYLLAGGDDIQYF. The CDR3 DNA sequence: TGTGCCAGCAGCTACCTTCTAGCGGGGGGCGACGACATTCAGTACTTC.

In nucleotides, the CDR3 is TGTGCCAGCAGCCGTGGGACAGGGGTGGCCTACGAGCAGTACTTC. Translation gives CASSRGTGVAYEQYF. The gene calls are TRBV7-9 and TRBJ2-7, with TRBD1 matching over 10 bases. This CDR3 is built from 15 residues. V was clipped by 5 bases and J by 2 bases; unmatched bases: 6. Germline V gives CDR1 SEHNR, CDR2 FQNEAQ (reference sequence).

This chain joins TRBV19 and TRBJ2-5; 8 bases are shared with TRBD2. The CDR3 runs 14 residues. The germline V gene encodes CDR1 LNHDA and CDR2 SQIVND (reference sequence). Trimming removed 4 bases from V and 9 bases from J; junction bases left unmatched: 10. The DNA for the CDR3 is TGTGCCAGTAGTACCGGGACTAGGTTCTCATCCCAGTACTTC. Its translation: CASSTGTRFSSQYF.

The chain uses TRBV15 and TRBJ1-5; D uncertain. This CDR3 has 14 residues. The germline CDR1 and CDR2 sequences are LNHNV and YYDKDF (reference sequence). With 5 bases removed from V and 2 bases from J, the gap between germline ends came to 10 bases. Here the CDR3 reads CATSVYYGNQPQHF. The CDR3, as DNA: TGTGCCACCAGCGTTTATTACGGCAATCAGCCCCAGCATTTT.

CDR3 in DNA: TGTGCCAGCTCACCAGGGGACGGTATAGGATATGGCTACACCTTC. Translated, it gives CASSPGDGIGYGYTF. The chain couples TRBV18 to TRBJ1-2; D possibly corresponds to TRBD1 (5 bases). Germline CDR1 KGHSH, CDR2 LQKENI. The CDR3 has 15 amino acids. With 2 bases removed from V and 5 bases from J, the gap between germline ends came to 15 bases.

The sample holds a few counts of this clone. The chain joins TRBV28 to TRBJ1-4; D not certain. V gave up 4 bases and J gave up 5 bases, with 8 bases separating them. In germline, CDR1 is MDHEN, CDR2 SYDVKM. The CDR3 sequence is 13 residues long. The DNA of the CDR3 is TGTGCCAGCAGTTGGGCAGTAAATGAAAAACTGTTTTTT. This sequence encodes CASSWAVNEKLFF.

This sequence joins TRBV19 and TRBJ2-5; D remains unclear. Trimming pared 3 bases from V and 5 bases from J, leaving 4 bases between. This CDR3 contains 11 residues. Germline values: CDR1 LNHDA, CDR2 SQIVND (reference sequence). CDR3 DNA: TGTGCCAGTAGTATGAGGGAGACCCAGTACTTC. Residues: CASSMRETQYF.

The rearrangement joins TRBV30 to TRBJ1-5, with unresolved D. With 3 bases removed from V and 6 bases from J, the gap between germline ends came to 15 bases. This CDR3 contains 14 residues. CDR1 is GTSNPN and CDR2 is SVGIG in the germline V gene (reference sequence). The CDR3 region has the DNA TGTGCCTGGAGCCCCAGCGGGGTCGGTCAGCCCCAGCATTTT. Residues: CAWSPSGVGQPQHF.

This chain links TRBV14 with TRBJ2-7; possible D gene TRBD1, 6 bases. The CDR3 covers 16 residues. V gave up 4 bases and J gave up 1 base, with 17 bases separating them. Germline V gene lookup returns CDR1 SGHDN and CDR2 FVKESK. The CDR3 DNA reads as TGTGCCAGCAGCCCATTCTGGGACACTACATCCTACGAGCAGTACTTC. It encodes CASSPFWDTTSYEQYF.

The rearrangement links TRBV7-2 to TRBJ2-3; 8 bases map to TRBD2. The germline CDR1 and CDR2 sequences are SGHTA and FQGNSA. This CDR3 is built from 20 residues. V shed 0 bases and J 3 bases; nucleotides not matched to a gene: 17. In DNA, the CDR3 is TGTGCCAGCAGCTTAGCAGACGGCGGGGGGTATCGAGGAGGGACAGATACGCAGTATTTT. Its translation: CASSLADGGGYRGGTDTQYF.

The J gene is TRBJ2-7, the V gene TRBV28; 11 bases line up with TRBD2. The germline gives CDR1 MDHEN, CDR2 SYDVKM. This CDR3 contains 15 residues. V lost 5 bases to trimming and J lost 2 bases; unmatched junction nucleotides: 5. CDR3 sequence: CASSVLAGDTYEQYF. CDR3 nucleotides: TGTGCCAGCAGTGTACTAGCGGGGGATACCTACGAGCAGTACTTC.

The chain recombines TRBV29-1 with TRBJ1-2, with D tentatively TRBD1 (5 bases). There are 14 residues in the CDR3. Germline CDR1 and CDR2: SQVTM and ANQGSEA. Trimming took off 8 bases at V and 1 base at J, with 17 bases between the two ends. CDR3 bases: TGCAGCATCAGAAGCGGGGCCTTTAACTATGGCTACACCTTC. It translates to CSIRSGAFNYGYTF.

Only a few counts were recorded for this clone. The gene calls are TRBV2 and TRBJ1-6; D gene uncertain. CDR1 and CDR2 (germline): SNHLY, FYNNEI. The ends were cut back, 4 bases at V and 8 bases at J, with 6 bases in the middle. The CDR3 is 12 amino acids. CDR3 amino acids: CASSVGYSPLHF. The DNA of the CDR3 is TGTGCCAGCAGTGTCGGGTATTCACCCCTCCACTTT.

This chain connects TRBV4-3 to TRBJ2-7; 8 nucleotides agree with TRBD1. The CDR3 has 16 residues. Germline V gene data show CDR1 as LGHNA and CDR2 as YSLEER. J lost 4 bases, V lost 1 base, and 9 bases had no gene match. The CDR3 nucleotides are TGCGCCAGCAGCCAAGGCCCCGGGACAGGATCATACGAGCAGTACTTC. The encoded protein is CASSQGPGTGSYEQYF.

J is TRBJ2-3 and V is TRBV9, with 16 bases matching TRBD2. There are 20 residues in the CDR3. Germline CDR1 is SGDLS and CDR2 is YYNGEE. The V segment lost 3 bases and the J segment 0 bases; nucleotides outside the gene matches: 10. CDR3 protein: CASSETGTSGGALSTDTQYF. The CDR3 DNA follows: TGTGCCAGCAGCGAGACCGGGACTAGCGGGGGGGCCCTTAGCACAGATACGCAGTATTTT.

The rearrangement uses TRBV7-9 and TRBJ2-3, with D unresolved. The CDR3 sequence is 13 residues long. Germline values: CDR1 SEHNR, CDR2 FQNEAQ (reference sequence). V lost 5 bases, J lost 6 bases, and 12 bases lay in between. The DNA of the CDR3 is TGTGCCAGCAGCACACGACCAGCGGATACGCAGTATTTT. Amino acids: CASSTRPADTQYF.

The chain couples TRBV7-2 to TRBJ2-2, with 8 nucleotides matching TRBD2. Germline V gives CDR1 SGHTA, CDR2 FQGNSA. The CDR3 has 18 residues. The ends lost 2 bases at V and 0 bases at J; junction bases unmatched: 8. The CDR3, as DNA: TGTGCCAGCAGCTTACGGTGGCGGGGGGCATCGAACACCGGGGAGCTGTTTTTT. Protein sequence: CASSLRWRGASNTGELFF.

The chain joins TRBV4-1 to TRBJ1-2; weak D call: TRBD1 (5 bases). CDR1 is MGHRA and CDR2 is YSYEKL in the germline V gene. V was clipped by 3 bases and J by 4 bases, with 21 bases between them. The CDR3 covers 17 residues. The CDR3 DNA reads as TGCGCCAGCAGCCAGACACTTATACAGGCTCAGACCTATGGCTACACCTTC. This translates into CASSQTLIQAQTYGYTF.

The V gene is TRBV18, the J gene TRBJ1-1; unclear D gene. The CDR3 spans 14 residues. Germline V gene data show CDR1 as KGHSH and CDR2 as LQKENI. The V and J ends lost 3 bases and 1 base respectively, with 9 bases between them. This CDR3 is CASSPLEENTEAFF. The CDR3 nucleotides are TGTGCCAGCTCACCTCTAGAGGAGAACACTGAAGCTTTCTTT.

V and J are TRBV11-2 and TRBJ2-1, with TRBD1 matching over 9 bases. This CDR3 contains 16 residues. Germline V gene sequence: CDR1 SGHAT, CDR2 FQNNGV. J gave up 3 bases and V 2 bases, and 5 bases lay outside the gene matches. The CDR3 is CASSLRWTGDYNEQFF. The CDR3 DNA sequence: TGTGCCAGCAGCTTACGTTGGACAGGGGACTACAATGAGCAGTTCTTC.